Following are 28 T cell receptor beta chains from one sample sequenced in a study of siplizumab effects on memory and regulatory T cells. Method: immunoSEQ multiplex PCR; TCRdb's copy keeps in-frame clones and lacks some. The sample has 87,000 or so clones, 85% to 90% seen once. The sample comprised CD4+ T cells sorted from blood. The receptors derive from a human donor in good health.

This chain joins TRBV9 and TRBJ2-7; D may match TRBD1 or TRBD2 (7 bases each). Trimming took 3 bases from V and 5 from J, leaving 21 bases between them. Germline CDR1 and CDR2: SGDLS and YYNGEE. The CDR3 is made up of 16 amino acids. CDR3 residues: CASSATGRQGGDEQYF. The CDR3 DNA reads as TGTGCCAGCAGCGCAACCGGCCGACAGGGAGGGGACGAGCAGTACTTC.

The V call is TRBV10-3, the J call TRBJ2-3, with D uncertain. Trimming pared 8 bases from V and 3 bases from J, leaving 12 bases between. The CDR3 extends over 13 amino acids. CDR1 and CDR2 from the germline V gene are ENHRY and SYGVKD. CDR3 amino acids: CAISPQHTDTQYF. CDR3 DNA sequence: TGTGCCATCTCCCCCCAACATACAGATACGCAGTATTTT.

This chain connects TRBV19 to TRBJ2-7; tentatively, D is TRBD1 (6 bases). Trimming left V 8 bases short and J 6 bases short, with 14 bases between. The CDR3 consists of 12 residues. From germline, CDR1 is LNHDA and CDR2 SQIVND (reference sequence). This chain's CDR3 is CASGTGSSEQYF. CDR3 in DNA: TGTGCCAGTGGTACAGGGTCCAGCGAGCAGTACTTC.

This chain links TRBV7-2 with TRBJ1-5; no reliable D call. The CDR3 extends over 15 amino acids. V lost 4 bases and J 5 bases, leaving 15 bases between the germline ends. CDR1 is SGHTA and CDR2 is FQGNSA in the germline V gene. The CDR3 region has the DNA TGTGCCAGCAGCTCAGTTCAGTGGGCGGATCAGCCCCAGCATTTT. It is translated as CASSSVQWADQPQHF.

The CDR3 DNA is TGTGCCATCAGGCTGACAGGCATTTATGGCTACACCTTC. Protein: CAIRLTGIYGYTF. The chain recombines TRBV10-3 with TRBJ1-2; possible D gene TRBD1, 6 bases. V gave up 6 bases and J gave up 5 bases, with 13 bases separating them. The CDR3 has 13 residues. In germline, CDR1 is ENHRY, CDR2 SYGVKD.

In its sample, this clone was seen once. The V call is TRBV6-4, the J call TRBJ2-1; D call uncertain. Trimming took off 5 bases at V and 10 bases at J, with 12 bases between the two ends. The CDR3 covers 12 residues. Germline CDR1 reads MRHNA; CDR2 reads SNTAGT. CDR3 DNA: TGTGCCAGCAGTCGTGGGGTAGGAGAGCAGTTCTTC. Its protein is CASSRGVGEQFF.

The chain uses TRBV14 and TRBJ2-7; tentative D call: TRBD1 (5 bases). The CDR3 sequence is 15 residues long. Germline lookup yields CDR1 SGHDN and CDR2 FVKESK. With 0 bases removed from V and 1 base from J, the gap between germline ends came to 10 bases. The CDR3 bases are TGTGCCAGCAGCCAAGATACAGGACCGTCCTACGAGCAGTACTTC. Translated, it gives CASSQDTGPSYEQYF.

V and J are TRBV6-1 and TRBJ2-3; D tentatively fits TRBD1 or TRBD2 (5 bases each). Germline values: CDR1 MNHNS, CDR2 SASEGT. Between the trimmed V and J ends, which lost 6 bases and 5 bases, there was a span of 18 bases. CDR3 size: 15 residues. CDR3 in amino acids: CASRFNSGPKDTQYF. The DNA of the CDR3 is TGTGCCAGCAGGTTCAATTCGGGGCCGAAAGATACGCAGTATTTT.

Only one count was recorded for this clone. The J gene is TRBJ2-3, the V gene TRBV11-3; 10 bases map to TRBD2. CDR3 size: 17 residues. The V segment lost 1 base and the J segment 3 bases; nucleotides outside the gene matches: 7. CDR1 is SGHNT, CDR2 YENEEA, per germline. Here the CDR3 reads CASSLGLAGAQTDTQYF. Here the CDR3 DNA reads TGTGCCAGCAGCTTAGGGCTAGCGGGGGCCCAAACAGATACGCAGTATTTT.

The chain employs TRBV18 and TRBJ2-2; 8 bases map to TRBD2. CDR3 length: 16 amino acids. The V segment lost 1 base and the J segment 2 bases; nucleotides outside the gene matches: 3. Germline CDR1 reads KGHSH; CDR2 reads LQKENI. Here the CDR3 reads CASSPLSGTNTGELFF. CDR3 sequence (DNA): TGTGCCAGCTCACCACTTAGCGGGACTAACACCGGGGAGCTGTTTTTT.

V gene TRBV5-1 combines with J gene TRBJ2-7, with a weak D call TRBD1 (5 bases). There are 14 residues in the CDR3. CDR1 and CDR2 (germline): SGHRS, YFSETQ. V gave up 1 base and J gave up 5 bases, with 13 bases separating them. The CDR3 nucleotides are TGCGCCAGCAGCTTGAGGAGACAGTCGAACGAGCAGTACTTC. It yields the protein CASSLRRQSNEQYF.

The rearrangement links TRBV18 to TRBJ1-4; 9 positions agree with TRBD1. The CDR3 loop spans 17 amino acids. Germline V gene sequence: CDR1 KGHSH, CDR2 LQKENI. Trimming at V came to 5 bases and at J to 8 bases, leaving 15 bases not matched to a gene. CDR3 sequence reads: CASSFLPMTGGVEKLFF. CDR3 nucleotide sequence: TGTGCCAGCTCATTCCTTCCCATGACAGGGGGAGTCGAAAAACTGTTTTTT. Based on the CDR3 plus reference TRBV18 and TRBJ1-4, the full variable domain is NAGVMQNPRHLVRRRGQEARLRCSPMKGHSHVYWYRQLPEEGLKFMVYLQKENIIDESGMPKERFSAEFPKEGPSILRIQQVVRGDSAAYFCASSFLPMTGGVEKLFFGSGTQLSVL.

The V and J genes are TRBV6-1 and TRBJ2-7; maybe TRBD2 (6 bases). Germline V gene sequence: CDR1 MNHNS, CDR2 SASEGT. V lost 6 bases and J lost 2, with 11 bases in between. The CDR3 sequence is 13 residues long. CDR3 nucleotide sequence: TGTGCCAGCAGGGAGGGTACAGCCTACGAGCAGTACTTC. Its protein is CASREGTAYEQYF.

The rearrangement links TRBV6-1 to TRBJ1-5, with D unresolved. CDR3 length: 12 residues. The V gene's germline CDR1 is MNHNS and CDR2 SASEGT. Deletions cut 3 bases from V and 13 bases from J, with 13 bases between. The CDR3 sequence: CASSDPPPFQHF. As DNA, the CDR3 is TGTGCCAGCAGTGACCCCCCACCTTTTCAGCATTTT.

The chain uses TRBV4-1 and TRBJ2-3; TRBD2 matches 12 bases. CDR1 is MGHRA and CDR2 is YSYEKL in the germline V gene. The trim removed 2 bases at V and 5 bases at J, leaving 5 bases unmatched. CDR3 length: 16 amino acids. Here the CDR3 DNA reads TGCGCCAGCAGCCAACACCCACTAGCGGGAGGAGATACGCAGTATTTT. This gives the protein CASSQHPLAGGDTQYF.

The CDR3 loop is CASSPQPGGDYEQYF. CDR3 DNA: TGTGCCAGCAGCCCCCAGCCGGGGGGCGACTACGAGCAGTACTTC. The V call is TRBV5-4, the J call TRBJ2-7, with D tentatively TRBD2 (7 bases). The CDR3 covers 15 residues. The germline V gene encodes CDR1 SGHNT and CDR2 YYREEE (reference sequence). V was cut by 4 bases and J by 3 bases, with 17 bases left in between.

V is TRBV7-3 and J is TRBJ2-5, with 9 bases matching TRBD1. The length of the CDR3 is 17 residues. V lost 5 bases and J lost 4; bases outside the gene matches: 14. Germline CDR1 SGHTA, CDR2 FQGTGA. CDR3: CASSTTGTGKWTETQYF. CDR3 in DNA: TGTGCCAGCAGCACCACCGGGACAGGGAAATGGACAGAGACCCAGTACTTC.

This sequence joins TRBV7-3 and TRBJ1-1, with D unclear. The CDR3 is 14 residues long. V lost 5 bases to trimming and J lost 3 bases, with 13 bases between them. Germline V lookup: CDR1 SGHTA, CDR2 FQGTGA. Here the CDR3 reads CASSPTPFDTEAFF. The CDR3 DNA follows: TGTGCCAGCAGCCCCACACCGTTTGACACTGAAGCTTTCTTT.

J is TRBJ2-3 and V is TRBV4-3, with D perhaps matching TRBD2 (5 bases). The CDR3 extends over 17 amino acids. In germline, CDR1 is LGHNA, CDR2 YSLEER. V gave up 4 bases and J gave up 2 bases, with 19 bases separating them. The CDR3 sequence: CASSRGSSGIPTDTQYF. CDR3 DNA sequence: TGCGCCAGCAGCCGCGGGTCGAGCGGAATCCCCACAGATACGCAGTATTTT.

The chain has TRBV5-6 and TRBJ1-2; maybe TRBD1 (6 bases). The CDR3 has 12 residues. Deletions cut 3 bases from V and 7 bases from J, with 10 bases between. Per the germline V gene, CDR1 is SGHDT and CDR2 is YYEEEE. The CDR3: CASSSDRSGYTF. In DNA, the CDR3 is TGTGCCAGCAGCTCCGACAGGAGTGGCTACACCTTC.

The chain is built from TRBV19 and TRBJ2-5; TRBD2 matches at 8 bases. CDR3 length: 16 amino acids. Germline loops: CDR1 LNHDA, CDR2 SQIVND (reference sequence). J gave up 4 bases and V 5 bases, and 12 bases lay outside the gene matches. In DNA form, the CDR3 reads TGTGCCAGTAGTGGGTCCCGGGAGGGTCGGGGAGAGACCCAGTACTTC. Its translation is CASSGSREGRGETQYF.

The chain recombines TRBV5-1 with TRBJ2-2; 13 bases align to TRBD2. The CDR3 spans 16 residues. Germline lookup yields CDR1 SGHRS and CDR2 YFSETQ. With V trimmed by 5 bases and J by 5 bases, 6 bases remained unmatched. CDR3 protein: CASSSRLAGGTGELFF. The CDR3 DNA reads as TGCGCCAGCAGTTCCCGACTAGCGGGAGGTACCGGGGAGCTGTTTTTT.

V and J are TRBV19 and TRBJ1-4, with no clear D. Trimming left V 1 base short and J 5 bases short, with 11 bases between. CDR3 size: 15 residues. CDR1 and CDR2 from the germline V gene are LNHDA and SQIVND (reference sequence). CDR3 protein: CASSIGRTRNEKLFF. The DNA for the CDR3 is TGTGCCAGTAGTATAGGGAGGACGCGAAATGAAAAACTGTTTTTT.

J is TRBJ2-2 and V is TRBV20-1, with unresolved D. This CDR3 comprises 11 residues. CDR1 is DFQATT, CDR2 SNEGSKA, per germline (reference sequence). Between the trimmed V and J ends, which lost 1 base and 5 bases, there was a span of 2 bases. The CDR3 sequence: CSARGTGELFF. The DNA of the CDR3 is TGCAGTGCTAGAGGGACCGGGGAGCTGTTTTTT.

This chain uses TRBV28 with TRBJ1-2, with D perhaps matching TRBD1 (5 bases). The CDR3 sequence is 15 residues long. V was pared by 7 bases and J by 4 bases, with 19 bases between. Per germline, CDR1 MDHEN and CDR2 SYDVKM. CDR3 DNA: TGTGCCAGCACAGCCGCGGGGGTTGGGATCTATGGCTACACCTTC. It is translated as CASTAAGVGIYGYTF.

The chain couples TRBV6-1 to TRBJ2-3; D perhaps matches TRBD2 (7 bases). The CDR3 is 13 residues long. V dropped 5 bases and J dropped 14 bases, with 20 bases sitting between them. In germline, CDR1 is MNHNS, CDR2 SASEGT. Written as DNA, the CDR3 is TGTGCCAGCAGTCCCCGAGGGGGAGGGGCTGGGTATTTT. This sequence encodes CASSPRGGGAGYF.

The CDR3 sequence is CASTTDRLNTEAFF. CDR3 DNA: TGTGCCAGCACCACGGACAGGCTGAACACTGAAGCTTTCTTT. This chain joins TRBV6-6 and TRBJ1-1; 7 nucleotides agree with TRBD1. The CDR3 loop spans 14 amino acids. V dropped 7 bases and J dropped 0; count of bases not matched to a gene: 5. The germline V gene has CDR1 MNHNY and CDR2 SVGAGI (reference sequence).

The gene calls are TRBV27 and TRBJ2-5; TRBD2 aligns across 9 bases. The trim removed 6 bases at V and 5 bases at J, leaving 34 bases unmatched. Germline assignment: CDR1 MNHEY and CDR2 SMNVEV (reference sequence). This CDR3 is built from 23 residues. The CDR3, as DNA: TGTGCCAGCAGCCCCGATGACAGGGCTCGCTTCGATTCGACTAGCGGTTACCGCGAGACCCAGTACTTC. Its protein product is CASSPDDRARFDSTSGYRETQYF.